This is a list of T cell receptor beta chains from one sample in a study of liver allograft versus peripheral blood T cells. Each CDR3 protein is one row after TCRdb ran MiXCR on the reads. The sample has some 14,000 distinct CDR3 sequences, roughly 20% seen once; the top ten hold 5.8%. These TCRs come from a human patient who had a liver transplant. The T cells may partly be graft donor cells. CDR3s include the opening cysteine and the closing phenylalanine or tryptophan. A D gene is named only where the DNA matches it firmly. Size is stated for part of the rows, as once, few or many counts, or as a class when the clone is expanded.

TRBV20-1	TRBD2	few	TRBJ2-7	CSARPSSGATYEQYF	TGCAGTGCCCGCCCAAGCAGCGGGGCCACCTACGAGCAGTACTTC
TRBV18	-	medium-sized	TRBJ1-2	CASSPSGTLNYGYTF	TGTGCCAGCTCACCATCGGGGACTCTTAACTATGGCTACACCTTC
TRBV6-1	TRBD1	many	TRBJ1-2	CASTTGGDYGYTF	TGTGCCAGTACTACAGGGGGAGACTATGGCTACACCTTC
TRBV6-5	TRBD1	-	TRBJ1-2	CASSTQGVMNGYTF	TGTGCCAGCAGTACACAGGGGGTCATGAATGGCTACACCTTC
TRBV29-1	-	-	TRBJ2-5	CSWGRVEETQYF	TGCAGCTGGGGGCGGGTGGAAGAGACCCAGTACTTC
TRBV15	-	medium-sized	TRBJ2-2	CATRTGLNTGELFF	TGTGCCACCAGGACGGGACTCAACACCGGGGAGCTGTTTTTT
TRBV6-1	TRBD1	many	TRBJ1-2	CASSTGGSTNYGYTF	TGTGCCAGTTCGACAGGGGGCTCGACTAACTATGGCTACACCTTC
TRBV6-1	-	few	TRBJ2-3	CASRNTGASTDTQYF	TGTGCCAGCAGAAACACGGGGGCTAGCACAGATACGCAGTATTTT
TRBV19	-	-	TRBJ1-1	CASSAGTANTEAFF	TGTGCCAGTAGTGCCGGGACCGCGAACACTGAAGCTTTCTTT
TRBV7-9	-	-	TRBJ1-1	CASTPAGLDTEAFF	TGTGCCAGCACCCCGGCGGGGTTGGACACTGAAGCTTTCTTT
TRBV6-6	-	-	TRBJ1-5	CASSYAAGGGGQPQHF	TGTGCCAGCAGTTACGCCGCTGGGGGGGGAGGACAGCCCCAGCATTTT
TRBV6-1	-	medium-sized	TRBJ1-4	CASSDVGKDEKLFF	TGTGCCAGCAGTGATGTCGGAAAGGATGAAAAACTGTTTTTT
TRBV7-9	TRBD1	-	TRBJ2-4	CASSKGQGGAKNIQYF	TGTGCCAGCAGCAAAGGACAGGGTGGAGCCAAAAACATTCAGTACTTC
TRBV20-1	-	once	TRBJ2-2	CSARRGDYTGELFF	TGCAGTGCTAGAAGGGGAGACTACACCGGGGAGCTGTTTTTT
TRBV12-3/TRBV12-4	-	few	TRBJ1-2	CASTLRGRGGYTF	TGTGCCAGCACTCTGAGGGGCAGGGGTGGCTACACCTTC
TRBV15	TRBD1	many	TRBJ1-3	CATSRQNRGFGNTIYF	TGTGCCACCAGCAGACAAAACAGGGGTTTTGGAAACACCATATATTTT
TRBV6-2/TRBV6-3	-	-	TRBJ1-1	CATRRNTEAFF	TGTGCCACAAGGCGGAACACTGAAGCTTTCTTT
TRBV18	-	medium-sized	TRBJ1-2	CASSPPPGLEGYTF	TGTGCCAGCTCACCACCGCCAGGGCTAGAGGGCTACACCTTC
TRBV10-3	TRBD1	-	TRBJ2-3	CAISGTGTTDTQYF	TGTGCCATCAGTGGGACAGGGACTACAGATACGCAGTATTTT
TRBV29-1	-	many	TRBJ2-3	CSVEGGRGADTQYF	TGCAGCGTTGAAGGGGGTAGGGGTGCAGATACGCAGTATTTT
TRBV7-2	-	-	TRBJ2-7	CASSLALLAPEQYF	TGTGCCAGCAGCTTAGCCTTACTAGCCCCCGAGCAGTACTTC
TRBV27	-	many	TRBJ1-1	CATPGPRGVRTEAFF	TGTGCCACCCCAGGACCCCGAGGGGTTCGCACTGAAGCTTTCTTT
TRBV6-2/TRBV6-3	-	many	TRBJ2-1	CASRDPGLRFGNEQFF	TGTGCCAGCAGGGACCCGGGACTTCGATTTGGCAATGAGCAGTTCTTC
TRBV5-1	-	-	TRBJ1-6	CASSLDNSPLHF	TGCGCCAGCAGCTTGGATAATTCACCCCTCCACTTT
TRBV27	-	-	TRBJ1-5	CASSFSGEGQPQHF	TGTGCCAGCAGTTTCTCCGGGGAGGGACAGCCCCAGCATTTT
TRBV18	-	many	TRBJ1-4	CASSPTGGANEKLFF	TGTGCCAGCTCACCAACTGGAGGGGCTAATGAAAAACTGTTTTTT
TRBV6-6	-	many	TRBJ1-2	CASSYRQGGYGYTF	TGTGCCAGCAGTTACCGGCAGGGTGGCTATGGCTACACCTTC
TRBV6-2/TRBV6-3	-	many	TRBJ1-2	CASIAGTNYGYTF	TGTGCCAGCATAGCCGGGACCAACTATGGCTACACCTTC
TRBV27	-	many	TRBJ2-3	CASSPRTAGTDTQYF	TGTGCCAGCAGCCCTAGGACAGCAGGCACAGATACGCAGTATTTT
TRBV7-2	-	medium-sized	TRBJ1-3	CASSLVLYSGNTIYF	TGTGCCAGCAGCTTAGTTCTCTACTCTGGAAACACCATATATTTT
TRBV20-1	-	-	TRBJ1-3	CPRRPQSSGNTIYF	TGCCCCAGGAGGCCTCAGAGCTCTGGAAACACCATATATTTT
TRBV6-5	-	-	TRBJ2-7	CASSAFTASYEQYF	TGTGCCAGCAGTGCATTCACAGCTTCCTACGAGCAGTACTTC
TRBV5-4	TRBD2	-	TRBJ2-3	CASSLALAGGITDTQYF	TGTGCCAGCAGCTTGGCCCTAGCGGGGGGGATCACAGATACGCAGTATTTT
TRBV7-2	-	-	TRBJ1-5	CASSLGYQQPQHF	TGTGCCAGCAGCTTAGGGTACCAGCAGCCCCAGCATTTT
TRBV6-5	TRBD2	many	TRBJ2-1	CASKGTSGGSYNEQFF	TGTGCCAGCAAAGGGACTAGCGGGGGTTCCTACAATGAGCAGTTCTTC
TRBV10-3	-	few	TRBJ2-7	CAISETARLRVIYEQYF	TGTGCCATCAGTGAGACGGCCCGTCTCAGGGTCATCTACGAGCAGTACTTC
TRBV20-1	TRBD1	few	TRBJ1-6	CSASGTEGSPLHF	TGCAGTGCTTCCGGGACAGAAGGTTCACCCCTCCACTTT
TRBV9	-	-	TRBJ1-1	CASSVDQGIAFF	TGTGCCAGCAGCGTAGATCAGGGGATAGCTTTCTTT
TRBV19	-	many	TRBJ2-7	CAYQGGEGQATYVQYF	TGTGCCTACCAAGGGGGGGAGGGACAGGCTACCTACGTGCAGTACTTC
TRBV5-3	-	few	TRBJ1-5	CARSLNRDNQPQHF	TGTGCCAGAAGCTTGAATCGAGACAATCAGCCCCAGCATTTT
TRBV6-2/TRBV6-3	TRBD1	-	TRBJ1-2	CASGLQGSYGYTF	TGTGCCAGCGGGTTACAGGGGTCCTATGGCTACACCTTC
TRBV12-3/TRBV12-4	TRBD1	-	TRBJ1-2	CASSHYITGESYTF	TGTGCCAGCAGTCATTACATTACAGGGGAAAGCTACACCTTC
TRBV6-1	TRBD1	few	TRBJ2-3	CASSAQRKQGRGTDTQYF	TGTGCCAGCAGTGCCCAGAGAAAACAGGGGAGAGGCACAGATACGCAGTATTTT
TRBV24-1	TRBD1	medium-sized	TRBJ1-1	CATRRTGMNTEAFF	TGTGCCACCAGACGGACAGGGATGAACACTGAAGCTTTCTTT
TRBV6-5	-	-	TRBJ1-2	CASSYLGNGYTF	TGTGCCAGCAGTTACTTAGGGAACGGCTACACCTTC
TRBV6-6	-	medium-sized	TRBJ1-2	CASSYGPNYGYTF	TGTGCCAGCAGTTACGGTCCTAACTATGGCTACACCTTC
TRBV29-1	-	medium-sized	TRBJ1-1	CSAAGTVGTEAFF	TGCAGCGCCGCCGGGACTGTGGGCACTGAAGCTTTCTTT
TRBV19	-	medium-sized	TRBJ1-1	CASSIRGRGGTEAFF	TGTGCCAGTAGTATCAGAGGGCGAGGAGGCACTGAAGCTTTCTTT
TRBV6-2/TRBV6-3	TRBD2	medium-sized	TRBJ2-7	CASSYGAGGHEQYF	TGTGCCAGCAGTTACGGAGCGGGGGGGCACGAGCAGTACTTC
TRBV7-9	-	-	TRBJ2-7	CASSTTRKGPPYEQYF	TGTGCCAGCAGCACGACTAGGAAAGGCCCCCCCTACGAGCAGTACTTC
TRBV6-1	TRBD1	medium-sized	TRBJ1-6	CASRPYSGQPNSPLHF	TGTGCCAGCAGACCCTATTCGGGACAGCCTAATTCACCCCTCCACTTT
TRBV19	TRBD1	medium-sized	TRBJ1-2	CASSSTGTANYGYTF	TGTGCCAGTAGTTCAACAGGGACAGCTAACTATGGCTACACCTTC
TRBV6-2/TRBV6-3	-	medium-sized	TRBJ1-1	CASSFGENTEAFF	TGTGCCAGCAGTTTCGGGGAGAACACTGAAGCTTTCTTT
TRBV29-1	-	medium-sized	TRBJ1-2	CSAADQRPYGYTF	TGCAGCGCGGCGGATCAAAGGCCATATGGCTACACCTTC
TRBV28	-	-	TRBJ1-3	CASSFNTIYF	TGTGCCAGCAGCTTCAACACCATATATTTT
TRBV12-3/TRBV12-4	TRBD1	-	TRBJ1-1	CASSFVTGEAFF	TGTGCCAGCAGTTTTGTGACAGGGGAAGCTTTCTTT
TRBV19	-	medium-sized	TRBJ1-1	CASSNRNTEAFF	TGTGCCAGTAGTAATCGAAACACTGAAGCTTTCTTT
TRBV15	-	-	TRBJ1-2	CATRSTSYGYTF	TGTGCCACCCGCAGTACCTCGTATGGCTACACCTTC
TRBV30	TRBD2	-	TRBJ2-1	CAWSALAGGYNEQFF	TGTGCCTGGAGTGCCCTAGCGGGGGGTTACAATGAGCAGTTCTTC
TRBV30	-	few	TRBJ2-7	CAWSLYGPEQYF	TGTGCCTGGAGTCTATATGGGCCCGAGCAGTACTTC